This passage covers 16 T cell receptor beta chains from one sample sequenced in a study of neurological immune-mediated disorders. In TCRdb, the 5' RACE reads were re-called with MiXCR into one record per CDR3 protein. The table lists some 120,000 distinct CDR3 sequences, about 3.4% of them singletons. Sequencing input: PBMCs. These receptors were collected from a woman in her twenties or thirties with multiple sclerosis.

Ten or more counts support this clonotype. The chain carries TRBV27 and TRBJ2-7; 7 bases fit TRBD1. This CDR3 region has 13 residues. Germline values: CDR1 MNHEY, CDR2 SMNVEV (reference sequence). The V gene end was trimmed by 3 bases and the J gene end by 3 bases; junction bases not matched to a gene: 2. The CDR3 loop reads CASSLGQIYEQYF. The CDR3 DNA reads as TGTGCCAGCAGTTTGGGACAGATCTACGAGCAGTACTTC.

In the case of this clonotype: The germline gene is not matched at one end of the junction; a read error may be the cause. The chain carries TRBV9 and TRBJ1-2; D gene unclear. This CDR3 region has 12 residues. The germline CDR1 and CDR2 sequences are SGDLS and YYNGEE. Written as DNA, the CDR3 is TGTGACAGCAGCACCGCCGGGAGTGGCTACACCTTC. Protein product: CDSSTAGSGYTF.

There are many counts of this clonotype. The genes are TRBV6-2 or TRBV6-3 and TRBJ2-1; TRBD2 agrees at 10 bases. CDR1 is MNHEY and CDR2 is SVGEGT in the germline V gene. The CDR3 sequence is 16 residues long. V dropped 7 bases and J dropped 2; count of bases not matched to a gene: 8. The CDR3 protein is CASNEAGGPTYNEQFF. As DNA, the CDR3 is TGTGCCAGCAACGAAGCGGGAGGGCCCACCTACAATGAGCAGTTCTTC.

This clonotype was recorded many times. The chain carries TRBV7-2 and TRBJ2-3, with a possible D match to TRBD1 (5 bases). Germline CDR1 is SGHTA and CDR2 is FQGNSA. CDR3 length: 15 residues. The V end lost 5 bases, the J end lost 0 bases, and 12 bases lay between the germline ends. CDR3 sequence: CASSRQGTSTDTQYF. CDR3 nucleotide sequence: TGTGCCAGCAGCCGTCAGGGAACTAGCACAGATACGCAGTATTTT.

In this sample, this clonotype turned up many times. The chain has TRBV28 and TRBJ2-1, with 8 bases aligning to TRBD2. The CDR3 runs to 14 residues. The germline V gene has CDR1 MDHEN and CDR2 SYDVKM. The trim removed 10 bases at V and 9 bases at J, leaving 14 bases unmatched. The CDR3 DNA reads TGTGCCACCCTTCCGGGACTAGAGGATGCTGAGCAGTTCTTC. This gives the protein CATLPGLEDAEQFF.

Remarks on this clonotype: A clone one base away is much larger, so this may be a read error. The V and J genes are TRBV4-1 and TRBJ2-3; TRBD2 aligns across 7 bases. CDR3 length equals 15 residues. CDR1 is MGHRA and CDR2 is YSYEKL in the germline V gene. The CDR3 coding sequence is TGCGCCAACAGCCAAGTAAGGCTAGCGGTAGATACGCAGTATTTT. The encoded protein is CANSQVRLAVDTQYF.

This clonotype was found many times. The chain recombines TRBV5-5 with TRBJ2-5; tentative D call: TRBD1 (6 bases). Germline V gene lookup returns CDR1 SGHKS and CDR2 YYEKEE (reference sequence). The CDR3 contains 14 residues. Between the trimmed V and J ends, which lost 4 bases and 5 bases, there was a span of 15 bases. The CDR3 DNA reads TGTGCCAGCAGCATCGGGACACCGGGGGAGACCCAGTACTTC. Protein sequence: CASSIGTPGETQYF.

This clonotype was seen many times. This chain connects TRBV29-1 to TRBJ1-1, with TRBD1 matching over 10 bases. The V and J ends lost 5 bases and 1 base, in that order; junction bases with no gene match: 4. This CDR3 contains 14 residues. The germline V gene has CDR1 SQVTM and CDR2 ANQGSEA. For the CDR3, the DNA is TGCAGCGTTCGGACAGGGGGGGAGAACACTGAAGCTTTCTTT. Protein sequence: CSVRTGGENTEAFF. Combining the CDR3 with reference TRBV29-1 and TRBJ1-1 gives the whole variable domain SAVISQKPSRDICQRGTSLTIQCQVDSQVTMMFWYRQQPGQSLTLIATANQGSEATYESGFVIDKFPISRPNLTFSTLTVSNMSPEDSSIYLCSVRTGGENTEAFFGQGTRLTVV.

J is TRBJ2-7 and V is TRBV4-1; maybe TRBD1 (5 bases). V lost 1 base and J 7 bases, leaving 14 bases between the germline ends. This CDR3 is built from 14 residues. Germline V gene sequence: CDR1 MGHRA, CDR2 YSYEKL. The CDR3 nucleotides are TGCGCCAGCAGCCAAGTAGGCAGGGTGCAAGAGCAGTACTTC. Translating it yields CASSQVGRVQEQYF.

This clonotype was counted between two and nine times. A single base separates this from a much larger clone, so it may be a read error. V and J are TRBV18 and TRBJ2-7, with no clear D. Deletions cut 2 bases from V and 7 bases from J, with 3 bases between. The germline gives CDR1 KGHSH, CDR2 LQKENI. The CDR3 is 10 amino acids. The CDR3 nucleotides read TGTGCCAGCTCACCAAAAGAGCAGTACTTC. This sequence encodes CASSPKEQYF.

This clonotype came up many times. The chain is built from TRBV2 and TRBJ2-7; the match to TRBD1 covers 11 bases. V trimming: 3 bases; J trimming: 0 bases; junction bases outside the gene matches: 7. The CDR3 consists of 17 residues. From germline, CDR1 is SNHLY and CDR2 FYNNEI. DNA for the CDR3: TGTGCCAGCAGTGATGGACAGGGGGCTCTTAGCTCCTACGAGCAGTACTTC. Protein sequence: CASSDGQGALSSYEQYF.

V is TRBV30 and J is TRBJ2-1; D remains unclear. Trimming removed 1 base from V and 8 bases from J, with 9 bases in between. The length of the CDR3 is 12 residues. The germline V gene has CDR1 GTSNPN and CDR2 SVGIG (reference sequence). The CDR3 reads CAWSAGNDEQFF. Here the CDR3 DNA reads TGTGCCTGGAGTGCGGGCAACGATGAGCAGTTCTTC.

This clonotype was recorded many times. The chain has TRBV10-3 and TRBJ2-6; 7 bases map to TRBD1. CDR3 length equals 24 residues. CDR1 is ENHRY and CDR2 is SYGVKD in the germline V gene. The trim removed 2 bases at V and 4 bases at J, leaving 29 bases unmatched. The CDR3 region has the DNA TGTGCCATCAGTGAGAACCCCGGGGACAGCCCATATGAGACCCTTTTGCGAGGGGCCAACGTCCTGACTTTC. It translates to CAISENPGDSPYETLLRGANVLTF.

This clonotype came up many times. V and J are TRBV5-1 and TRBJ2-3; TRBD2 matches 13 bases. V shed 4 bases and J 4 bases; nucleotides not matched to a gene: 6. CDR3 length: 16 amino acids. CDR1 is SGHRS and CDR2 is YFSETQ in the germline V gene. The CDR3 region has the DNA TGCGCCAGCAGCACACTAGCGGGAGGGCCGTCAGATACGCAGTATTTT. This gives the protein CASSTLAGGPSDTQYF. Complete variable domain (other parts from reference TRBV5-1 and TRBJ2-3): KAGVTQTPRYLIKTRGQQVTLSCSPISGHRSVSWYQQTPGQGLQFLFEYFSETQRNKGNFPGRFSGRQFSNSRSEMNVSTLELGDSALYLCASSTLAGGPSDTQYFGPGTRLTVL.

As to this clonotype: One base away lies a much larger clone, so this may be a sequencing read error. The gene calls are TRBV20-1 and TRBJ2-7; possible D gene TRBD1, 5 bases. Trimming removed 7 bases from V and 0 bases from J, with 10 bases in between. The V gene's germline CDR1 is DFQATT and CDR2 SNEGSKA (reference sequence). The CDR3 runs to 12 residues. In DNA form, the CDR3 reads TGCAGTGATAAACAGGACTCCTACGAGCAGTACTTC. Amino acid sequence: CSDKQDSYEQYF.

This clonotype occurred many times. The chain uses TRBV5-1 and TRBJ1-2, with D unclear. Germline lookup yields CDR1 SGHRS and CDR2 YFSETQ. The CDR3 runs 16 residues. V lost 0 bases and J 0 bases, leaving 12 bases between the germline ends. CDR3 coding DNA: TGCGCCAGCAGCTTGGATAGCCAGGCCGCTAACTATGGCTACACCTTC. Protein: CASSLDSQAANYGYTF.